These T cell receptor beta chains were read from a single sample in a study of cytomegalovirus exposure and HLA in healthy donors. The table came from immunoSEQ multiplex PCR; TCRdb's copy has only in-frame clones and leaves some out. The sample lists approximately 160,000 clones; around 82% were seen once. Specimen: PBMCs. These receptors were obtained from a boy aged 2 to 10 in good health and CMV-seronegative. Each CDR3 is given with its conserved first and last residue. The D gene is left open where the match is weak. Expanded clones get a size class; other rows say once, few or many, or leave the size out.

d_gene	abundance	v_gene	j_gene	CDR3aa	CDR3nt
.	.	TRBV5-6	TRBJ2-7	CASSPPTGYEQYF	TGTGCCAGCAGCCCGCCGACAGGCTACGAGCAGTACTTC
TRBD2	.	TRBV5-5	TRBJ2-1	CASSLEASGFYNEQFF	TGTGCCAGCAGCTTGGAGGCTAGCGGATTCTACAATGAGCAGTTCTTC
.	few	TRBV1	TRBJ2-6	CTSSQDVRCQGSSGANVLTF	TGCACCAGCAGCCAAGATGTGAGGTGTCAGGGGAGCTCTGGGGCCAACGTCCTGACTTTC
TRBD2	.	TRBV6-5	TRBJ2-7	CASSYSTSGSLYEQYF	TGTGCCAGCAGTTACTCGACTAGCGGGAGTCTTTACGAGCAGTACTTC
TRBD1	.	TRBV15	TRBJ1-4	CATSSRTGGGEKLFF	TGTGCCACCAGCTCTCGGACAGGGGGGGGTGAAAAACTGTTTTTT
TRBD1	.	TRBV7-3	TRBJ2-2	CASSSRKDRGQWMDTGELFF	TGTGCCAGCAGCTCCAGAAAGGACAGGGGGCAGTGGATGGACACCGGGGAGCTGTTTTTT
.	.	TRBV7-2	TRBJ2-3	CASSPFAGRDTQYF	TGTGCCAGCAGCCCCTTCGCGGGAAGAGATACGCAGTATTTT
TRBD1	.	TRBV5-1	TRBJ1-3	CASSLTGTGAPGGNTIYF	TGCGCCAGCAGCCTCACCGGGACAGGGGCTCCAGGGGGAAACACCATATATTTT
.	.	TRBV19	TRBJ1-5	CASSILGGYSNQPQHF	TGTGCCAGTAGTATCTTGGGAGGATATAGCAATCAGCCCCAGCATTTT
.	.	TRBV5-1	TRBJ1-1	CASSLGGGVKTEAFF	TGCGCCAGCAGCTTGGGCGGAGGGGTCAAAACTGAAGCTTTCTTT
TRBD1	once	TRBV19	TRBJ1-1	CASSIDRGHGTEAFF	TGTGCCAGTAGTATAGACAGGGGGCATGGCACTGAAGCTTTCTTT
.	.	TRBV23-1	TRBJ1-4	CASSRADSPTNEKLFF	TGCGCCAGCAGTCGCGCCGACAGCCCAACTAATGAAAAACTGTTTTTT
.	once	TRBV19	TRBJ2-1	CASSMLAISSYNEQFF	TGTGCCAGTAGTATGTTAGCGATCAGCTCCTACAATGAGCAGTTCTTC
.	.	TRBV2	TRBJ2-7	CASEQGYTYEQYF	TGTGCCAGTGAACAGGGTTACACCTACGAGCAGTACTTC
TRBD2	.	TRBV6-1	TRBJ2-7	CASRAGTSGSYEQYF	TGTGCCAGCAGGGCGGGGACTAGCGGATCTTACGAGCAGTACTTC